Listed here are 25 T cell receptor beta chains from one sample, sequenced in a study of PD-1 blockade in classical Hodgkin lymphoma. Following autologous stem cell transplantation, relapse occurred in every patient, and exposure to brentuximab vedotin varied. Repertoires were generated with immunoSEQ multiplex PCR, while TCRdb's copy carries only in-frame clones and drops some. Among about 6,800 clones, about 79% were seen once, and the ten largest hold around 45%. This specimen was peripheral blood mononuclear cells (PBMCs), taken before the second cycle of nivolumab. These receptors were taken from a human donor with classical Hodgkin lymphoma.

This clone has a single count. This chain connects TRBV9 to TRBJ2-3; a possible D gene is TRBD1 (5 bases). CDR3 size: 15 residues. Germline CDR1 reads SGDLS; CDR2 reads YYNGEE. Trimming took 4 bases from V and 6 from J, leaving 18 bases between them. The CDR3 nucleotides read TGTGCCAGCAGCTCCAGACCGCTAGGGGATGATACGCAGTATTTT. Residues: CASSSRPLGDDTQYF.

The chain employs TRBV7-8 and TRBJ2-1, with D unresolved. The CDR3 spans 15 residues. Trimming took 1 base from V and 10 from J, leaving 17 bases between them. Germline assignment: CDR1 SGHVS and CDR2 FQNEAQ. CDR3 DNA: TGTGCCAGCAGCTTAGTGCCTTTCCTAGGTGGAGAGCAGTTCTTC. It codes for CASSLVPFLGGEQFF.

The V gene is TRBV11-3, the J gene TRBJ2-7, with a weak D call TRBD2 (5 bases). CDR1 is SGHNT and CDR2 is YENEEA in the germline V gene. The CDR3 runs to 13 residues. Deletions cut 8 bases from V and 1 base from J, with 12 bases between. In DNA, the CDR3 is TGTGCCAGCGGCGAGGGCCCTTCCTACGAGCAGTACTTC. Translated, it gives CASGEGPSYEQYF.

The chain joins TRBV5-6 to TRBJ2-7; TRBD2 matches at 12 bases. The germline gives CDR1 SGHDT, CDR2 YYEEEE. V trimming: 4 bases; J trimming: 3 bases; junction bases outside the gene matches: 5. The CDR3 is made up of 15 amino acids. This CDR3 is CASSPASGGVYEQYF. CDR3 in DNA: TGTGCCAGCAGCCCCGCTAGCGGGGGGGTCTACGAGCAGTACTTC.

The CDR3, as DNA: TGTGCCAGCAGTTTATCGGCCGGTGAAGCTTTCTTT. Its protein product is CASSLSAGEAFF. J is TRBJ1-1 and V is TRBV28; D remains ambiguous. CDR1 is MDHEN, CDR2 SYDVKM, per germline. V shed 1 base and J shed 7 bases, with 7 bases lying between them. The CDR3 extends over 12 amino acids.

The CDR3 region is CAPGGNQETQYF. CDR3 nucleotide sequence: TGTGCCCCGGGAGGGAACCAAGAGACCCAGTACTTC. The chain combines TRBV21-1 with TRBJ2-5; TRBD2 was called by the table and not checked on the DNA. TRBV21-1 is a known pseudogene. This CDR3 has 12 amino acids.

The gene calls are TRBV28 and TRBJ2-2; 7 bases are shared with TRBD1. Germline V gene data show CDR1 as MDHEN and CDR2 as SYDVKM. J was trimmed by 4 bases and V by 7 bases; bases with no gene match: 6. There are 14 residues in the CDR3. In nucleotides, the CDR3 is TGTGCCAGCACCTCGGGACAGACCACCGGGGAGCTGTTTTTT. Amino acids: CASTSGQTTGELFF. The full variable domain, in which reference TRBV28 and TRBJ2-2 provide the parts outside the CDR3, is DVKVTQSSRYLVKRTGEKVFLECVQDMDHENMFWYRQDPGLGLRLIYFSYDVKMKEKGDIPEGYSVSREKKERFSLILESASTNQTSMYLCASTSGQTTGELFFGEGSRLTVL.

The V and J genes are TRBV2 and TRBJ2-3, with 7 bases matching TRBD1. Losses at the gene ends were 4 bases for V and 3 bases for J; bases not matched to a gene: 1. Germline CDR1 is SNHLY and CDR2 is FYNNEI. The CDR3 is 13 residues long. The CDR3 sequence is CASSGQGTDTQYF. The CDR3 nucleotides read TGTGCCAGCAGTGGACAGGGAACAGATACGCAGTATTTT.

The chain couples TRBV5-5 to TRBJ2-5, with TRBD1 identical over 10 bases. V lost 0 bases and J lost 5; bases outside the gene matches: 4. The CDR3 covers 15 residues. The germline CDR1 and CDR2 sequences are SGHKS and YYEKEE (reference sequence). The DNA for the CDR3 is TGTGCCAGCAGCTTGGTGGGACAGGGGCTGGAGACCCAGTACTTC. Protein product: CASSLVGQGLETQYF. The full variable domain, its missing parts supplied by reference TRBV5-5 and TRBJ2-5, is DAGVTQSPTHLIKTRGQQVTLRCSPISGHKSVSWYQQVLGQGPQFIFQYYEKEERGRGNFPDRFSARQFPNYSSELNVNALLLGDSALYLCASSLVGQGLETQYFGPGTRLLVL.

About this clone: One junction end disagrees with the germline gene, perhaps due to a read error. The rearrangement links TRBV15 to TRBJ2-3, with D possibly being TRBD2 (5 bases). CDR1 and CDR2 (germline): LNHNV, YYDKDF (reference sequence). CDR3 length: 17 amino acids. In DNA form, the CDR3 reads TGTACCACCAGCAGAGATCCGGTGGGAGAGTGGACAGATACGCAGTATTTT. Residues: CTTSRDPVGEWTDTQYF.

The CDR3 loop reads CASSYSTGHGYTF. The DNA for the CDR3 is TGTGCCAGCAGTTACTCTACAGGGCATGGCTACACCTTC. The chain employs TRBV6-5 and TRBJ1-2; possibly TRBD1 for D (6 bases). V dropped 0 bases and J dropped 6 bases, with 8 bases sitting between them. The germline V gene has CDR1 MNHEY and CDR2 SVGAGI. The CDR3 contains 13 residues.

This rearrangement joins TRBV5-3 to TRBJ1-5, with TRBD1 matching over 9 bases. TRBV5-3 is an ORF, and what it does is uncertain. CDR3 length: 17 amino acids. The trim removed 3 bases at V and 5 bases at J, leaving 12 bases unmatched. CDR3: CARSWARTGVVYQPQHF. The CDR3 nucleotides read TGTGCCAGAAGCTGGGCCCGGACAGGGGTCGTCTATCAGCCCCAGCATTTT.

This clone was observed a single time. This sequence joins TRBV10-1 and TRBJ2-3; TRBD1 might be the D (5 bases). The V end was cut by 6 bases, the J end by 3 bases, with 25 bases between. This CDR3 spans 18 amino acids. The germline gives CDR1 WNHNN, CDR2 SYGVQD (reference sequence). As DNA, the CDR3 is TGCGCCAGCAGGCGACGTCTTACTTCCAGGGAAGAAACAGATACGCAGTATTTT. Encoded protein: CASRRRLTSREETDTQYF.

The J gene is TRBJ1-2, the V gene TRBV7-8, with a tentative D call TRBD1 (5 bases). V was shortened by 0 bases and J by 4 bases, with 15 bases between the two germline ends. Germline V gives CDR1 SGHVS, CDR2 FQNEAQ. CDR3 length: 16 amino acids. CDR3 protein: CASSLAEYVTGYGYTF. The CDR3 DNA is TGTGCCAGCAGCTTAGCGGAATACGTAACAGGCTATGGCTACACCTTC.

The rearrangement joins TRBV7-3 to TRBJ2-1; 9 nucleotides align to TRBD2. The CDR3 totals 15 residues. V gave up 1 base and J gave up 9 bases; unmatched junction bases: 7. CDR1 and CDR2 from the germline V gene are SGHTA and FQGTGA. The chain's CDR3 is CASSLISSTSGEQFF. The CDR3 bases are TGTGCCAGCAGCTTAATTTCCTCGACTAGCGGTGAGCAGTTCTTC.

V usage is TRBV27 and J usage is TRBJ2-7; 11 bases are shared with TRBD2. The CDR3 is 14 residues long. Looked up from germline, CDR1 is MNHEY and CDR2 is SMNVEV (reference sequence). The V and J ends lost 3 bases and 4 bases, in that order; junction bases with no gene match: 2. The CDR3 here is CASSFLAGGYEQYF. CDR3 DNA sequence: TGTGCCAGCAGTTTTCTAGCGGGAGGTTACGAGCAGTACTTC.

J is TRBJ2-2 and V is TRBV15, with a weak D call TRBD2 (5 bases). Germline-derived CDR1 and CDR2 are LNHNV and YYDKDF (reference sequence). The CDR3 runs to 13 residues. V was trimmed by 0 bases and J by 7 bases, leaving 6 bases between them. This CDR3 is CATSRDGGGELFF. CDR3 in DNA: TGTGCCACCAGCAGAGATGGAGGCGGGGAGCTGTTTTTT.

Concerning this clone: This sample includes further DNA sequences coding for the same CDR3. The chain has TRBV9 and TRBJ2-1, with no clear D. CDR1 SGDLS and CDR2 YYNGEE come from the germline V gene. Trimming stripped 2 bases from V and 7 bases from J, with 7 bases between. This CDR3 is built from 12 residues. The CDR3 bases are TGTGCCAGCAGCGTCGGCTTGAATGAGCAGTTCTTC. The encoded protein is CASSVGLNEQFF.

The V and J genes are TRBV4-1 and TRBJ2-5; 8 bases match TRBD2. V lost 5 bases, J lost 4 bases, and 9 bases stayed unmatched. CDR1 is MGHRA, CDR2 YSYEKL, per germline. This CDR3 spans 15 amino acids. CDR3 sequence: CASSTRHREGETQYF. DNA for the CDR3: TGCGCCAGCAGCACTCGACATCGGGAGGGAGAGACCCAGTACTTC.

The chain recombines TRBV9 with TRBJ1-2; 10 bases agree with TRBD1. V lost 0 bases and J lost 1; bases outside the gene matches: 3. The germline V gene encodes CDR1 SGDLS and CDR2 YYNGEE. The CDR3 is 16 amino acids. The CDR3 region is CASSVGDRGDNYGYTF. CDR3 nucleotides: TGTGCCAGCAGCGTAGGGGACAGGGGTGATAACTATGGCTACACCTTC.

By frequency in the sample, this clone is medium-sized. The chain recombines TRBV27 with TRBJ1-5; D perhaps matches TRBD1 (5 bases). The CDR3 is 14 amino acids. The V gene's germline CDR1 is MNHEY and CDR2 SMNVEV (reference sequence). The germline V and J ends were trimmed by 3 bases and 5 bases, with 11 bases remaining between them. In nucleotides, the CDR3 is TGTGCCAGCAGTTTGGGGCTCTCGGATCAGCCCCAGCATTTT. Its translation is CASSLGLSDQPQHF.

This chain joins TRBV5-6 and TRBJ1-5; tentative D call: TRBD1 (6 bases). The V and J ends lost 7 bases and 3 bases respectively, with 20 bases between them. The CDR3 has 16 residues. Germline CDR1 and CDR2: SGHDT and YYEEEE. As DNA, the CDR3 is TGTGCCAGCTCTAACTGGGGGCGTAATCCCAATCAGCCCCAGCATTTT. It codes for CASSNWGRNPNQPQHF.

This clone is termed medium-sized. This chain uses TRBV7-6 with TRBJ2-7, with 9 bases lining up with TRBD1. V lost 5 bases, J lost 3 bases, and 2 bases stayed unmatched. The length of the CDR3 is 13 residues. In germline, CDR1 is SGHVS, CDR2 FNYEAQ. CDR3 in DNA: TGTGCCAGCAGCCCGGGACAGGGCTACGAGCAGTACTTC. Protein product: CASSPGQGYEQYF.

This chain connects TRBV6-1 to TRBJ2-3, with 12 bases that match TRBD2. After removal of 6 bases from V and 4 bases from J, the junction contained 5 bases not matched to a gene. Per germline, CDR1 MNHNS and CDR2 SASEGT. The CDR3 sequence is 15 residues long. Here the CDR3 reads CASRASGRAADTQYF. The CDR3 DNA follows: TGTGCCAGCAGGGCTAGCGGGAGGGCAGCAGATACGCAGTATTTT.

By share, this clone counts as medium-sized. V gene TRBV7-2 combines with J gene TRBJ1-2, with 7 bases aligning to TRBD1. Germline lookup yields CDR1 SGHTA and CDR2 FQGNSA. The CDR3 totals 15 residues. The V and J ends lost 3 bases and 4 bases, in that order; junction bases with no gene match: 8. CDR3 coding DNA: TGTGCCAGCAGCTTGGGGGAAGGGGGCGCCTATGGCTACACCTTC. This sequence encodes CASSLGEGGAYGYTF.